This T cell receptor beta chain was identified during a study of monozygotic twins with cystic fibrosis. Study in general: Libraries were built from around 3 micrograms of fragmented DNA using approximately 15 PCR cycles.

Study-level results: Nucleotide-identical clonotype sharing was significantly higher within monozygotic CF twin pairs than between unrelated CF individuals. V usage most resembled the co-twin in 13 of 16 pairs. Low clonality (median around 0.0094) suggested a mostly naive repertoire.

The CDR3 consists of 13 residues. Germline values: CDR1 MDHEN, CDR2 SYDVKM. V lost 6 bases and J 4 bases, leaving 12 bases between the germline ends. Clones were read by immunoSEQ multiplex PCR, and TCRdb kept only the in-frame ones, dropping some. This sample has 25,000 to 35,000 clones, with around four fifths found just once. As to this clone: Its antigen is as yet unknown.

Sequenced input: blood. This sequence joins TRBV28 and TRBJ2-5, with D unclear. This receptor was identified in a girl aged 2 to 10 with cystic fibrosis. The CDR3 loop reads CASSADLRETQYF. The CDR3, as DNA: TGTGCCAGCAGCGCGGATTTACGAGAGACCCAGTACTTC.